This T cell receptor (beta chain) emerged from a study of T-cell reconstitution after alpha-beta-depleted transplantation in children (dated by TCRdb to 2015 to 2016). General notes on the study: Using TCR repertoire profiling, the study quantitatively followed how T-cell immune reconstitution unfolded in children after TCRalphabeta/CD19-depleted allogeneic hematopoietic cell transplantation. Overall study results and their limits: In some patients, the high TCRbeta diversity seen at day 60 was put down to recipient T cells and intrathymic progenitors that had survived conditioning. About two months after transplant, the apparently early recovery of alphabetaT-cell counts reportedly depended on just several hundred clones that had expanded rapidly and came from non-depleted graft cells. The frequencies of hyperexpanded clones fell over the following months, and after one year, T-cell counts and TCRbeta diversity were mostly attributed to newly produced T cells.

Libraries were made using PCR. The data were produced on an Illumina HiSeq 2500. To normalize quantification of the TCRbeta repertoire, the TCR libraries were built with molecular barcoding that relied on unique molecular identifiers. Starting from the raw public reads, TCRdb applied fastp trimming at Q25, assembled clones with MiXCR and retained in-frame beta chains. Every CDR3 protein is listed once, alongside the most common genes and DNA of its rows. The sample data list about 420,000 distinct CDR3 sequences, and 15% to 20% of these were observed just once. Approximately 29% of the sample goes to the ten largest clones. This clonotype was seen only a few times. The antigen this receptor binds is unknown. Base-call qualities are not available, and no considerably larger clone is one nucleotide away. The treatment or condition tag for this specimen amounts to: allogeneic hematopoietic cell transplantation with graft depleted of TCRalphabeta T cells and CD19 B cells. TCRalphabeta/CD19-depleted allogeneic hematopoietic cell grafts were given to the transplant recipients, all of whom were children.

This specimen consisted of PBMCs, mostly from graft donor cells, obtained 360 days after TCRalphabeta/CD19-depleted stem cell transplant. The source of this sequence is a boy in the first two years of life who had a stem cell transplant for Wiskott-Aldrich syndrome, so the T cells may come from the graft donor.

The nucleotide sequence reads TGTGCCAGCTTGGTCCAGGGAACAGATACGCAGTATTTT. The encoded protein is CASLVQGTDTQYF. The sequence links TRBV25-1 to TRBJ2-3; D gene: possibly TRBD1, on 5 matching bases. From its cysteine to its phenylalanine, the CDR3 spans 13 amino acids. Just CDR3 DNA is preserved here, 39 bases in frame from base 1. Cut back by 8 bases and 3 bases, the V and J ends lie 12 bases apart. CDR1 MGHDK and CDR2 SYGVNS were looked up in the germline V gene.